A single T cell receptor (beta chain) is shown here with its context. What it binds is not known. This CDR3 fails to terminate in the conserved phenylalanine or tryptophan, so it likely reflects a read error. There are 16 residues in the CDR3. The V gene lost 6 bases and the J gene lost 14 bases, with 26 bases spanning the gap. Per the germline V gene, CDR1 is LNHDA and CDR2 is SQIVND (reference sequence). The sample originates from a study of breast tumors, draining lymph nodes, adjacent tissues. Broader study findings: Data only fit, rather than demonstrated, lymph node origin of most tumor T cells. Compared with lymph nodes, tumors were less diverse; compared with nontumor tissue, more. Luminal-like breast cancer showed significantly greater tumor-nontumor repertoire similarity than basal-like breast cancer did. The data were judged consistent with most tumor T cells coming from lymph node and expanding in tumor.

Axillary draining lymph nodes of breast cancer patients supplied the node samples. TCRdb reprocessed the multiplex PCR reads via MiXCR and lists one record per CDR3 protein. The sample lists 150,000 or so distinct CDR3 sequences, about 30% occurring once. The sample comprised axillary lymph node tissue. This rearrangement joins TRBV19 to TRBJ1-6; tentative D call: TRBD1 (6 bases). The TCR comes from a female donor with breast cancer. Some clones in this sample may be carry-over from other donors' samples. The CDR3: CASSQDLEETEGALHS. In nucleotides, the CDR3 is TGTGCCAGTAGCCAAGATCTCGAGGAAACGGAGGGGGCCCTCCACTCT.